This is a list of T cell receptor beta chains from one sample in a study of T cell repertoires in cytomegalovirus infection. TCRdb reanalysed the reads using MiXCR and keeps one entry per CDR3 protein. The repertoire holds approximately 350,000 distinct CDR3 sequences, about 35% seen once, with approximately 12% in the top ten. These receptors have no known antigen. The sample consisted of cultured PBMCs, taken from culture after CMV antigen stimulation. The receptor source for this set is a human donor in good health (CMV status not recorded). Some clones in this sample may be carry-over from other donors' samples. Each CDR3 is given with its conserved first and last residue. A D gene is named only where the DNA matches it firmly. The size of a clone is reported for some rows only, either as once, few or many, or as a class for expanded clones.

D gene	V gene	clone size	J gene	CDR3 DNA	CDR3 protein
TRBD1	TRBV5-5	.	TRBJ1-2	TGTGCCAGCAGCTCGCCGGGACAGGTGGTTGGTGGCTACACCTTC	CASSSPGQVVGGYTF
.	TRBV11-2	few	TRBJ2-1	TGTGCCAGCAGCTCCCGGGACAATAGCAATGAGCAGTTCTTC	CASSSRDNSNEQFF
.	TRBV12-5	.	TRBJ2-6	TGTGCTAGTGGTTTGGGGACACCAGACACATTCTCTGGGGCCAACGTCCTGACTTTC	CASGLGTPDTFSGANVLTF
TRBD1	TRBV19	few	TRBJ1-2	TGTGCCAGTGGACAGGTTTATGGCTACACCTTC	CASGQVYGYTF
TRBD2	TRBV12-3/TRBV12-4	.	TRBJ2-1	TGTGCCAGCCTCCCTAGCGGGAGTTTCTATGAGCAGTTCTTC	CASLPSGSFYEQFF
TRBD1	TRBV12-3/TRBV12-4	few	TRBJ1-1	TGTGCCAGCAGTCCCCGACAGGGAGGAACCAAAGCTTTCTTT	CASSPRQGGTKAFF
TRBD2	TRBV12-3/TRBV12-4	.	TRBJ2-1	TGTGCCAGCAGTCGCGGAACTAGCGCTTACAATGAGCAGTTCTTC	CASSRGTSAYNEQFF
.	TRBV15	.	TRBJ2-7	TGTGCCACCAGCAGAGATCTGGAGGGACACGAGCAGTACTTC	CATSRDLEGHEQYF
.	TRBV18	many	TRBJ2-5	TGTGCCAGCAGTCCAGTGGGGGAGACCCAGTACTTC	CASSPVGETQYF
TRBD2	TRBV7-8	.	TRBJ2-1	TGTGCCAGCAGCTTAGCGGGACTAGCGGGGGGTATATATGAGCAGTTCTTC	CASSLAGLAGGIYEQFF
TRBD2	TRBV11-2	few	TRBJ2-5	TGTGCCAGCAGCTTATTTCTAGATTCTAGCGGGGAGACCCAGTACTTC	CASSLFLDSSGETQYF
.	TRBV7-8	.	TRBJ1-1	TGTGCCAGCAGCTTAGAAGGAGGGAAAGCTTTCTTT	CASSLEGGKAFF
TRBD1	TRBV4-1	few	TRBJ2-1	TGCGCCAGCAGCCATCCCGACAGGGAAGGAAATGAGCAGTTCTTC	CASSHPDREGNEQFF
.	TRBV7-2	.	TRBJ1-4	TGTGCCAGCAGCTTTCTTAACAATGAAAAACTGTTTTTT	CASSFLNNEKLFF
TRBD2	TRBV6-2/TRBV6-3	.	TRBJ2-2	TGTGCCAGCAGTCTAATAGCGGGAGGGCCGGACACCGGGGAGCTGTTTTTT	CASSLIAGGPDTGELFF
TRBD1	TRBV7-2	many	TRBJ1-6	TGTGCCAGCAGTCGACAGGGGAATAATTCACCCCTCCACTTT	CASSRQGNNSPLHF
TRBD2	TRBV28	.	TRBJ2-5	TGTGCCAGCAGACCCCGGGGGGGGCGGGTCATGTACCAAGAGACCCAGTACTTC	CASRPRGGRVMYQETQYF
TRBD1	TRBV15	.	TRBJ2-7	TGTGCCACCAGCGGCCACAGGGGGAACGAGCAGTACTTC	CATSGHRGNEQYF
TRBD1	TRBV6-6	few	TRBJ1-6	TGTGCCAGCAGTTACAGGGGGCTAAGTTCACCCCTCCACTTT	CASSYRGLSSPLHF
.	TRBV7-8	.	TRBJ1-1	TGTGCCAGCAGCTTATTGGGGGCCAATGAAGCTTTCTTT	CASSLLGANEAFF
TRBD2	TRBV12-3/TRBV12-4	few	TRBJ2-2	TGTGCCAGCAGTTTCTCCCTTAGCGGGAGGAACACCGGGGAGCTGTTTTTT	CASSFSLSGRNTGELFF
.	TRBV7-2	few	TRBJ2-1	TGTGCCAGCAGCTTCTATGGACTACCCCGCTACAATGAGCAGTTCTTC	CASSFYGLPRYNEQFF
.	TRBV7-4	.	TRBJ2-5	TGTGCCAGCAGCTCGCGGGGCCTCAAAGAGACCCAGTACTTC	CASSSRGLKETQYF
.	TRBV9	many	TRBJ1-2	TGTGCCAGCAGCGTAGATCCCGAGGGCTATGGCTACACCTTC	CASSVDPEGYGYTF
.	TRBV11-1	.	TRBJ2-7	TGTGCCAGCAGCACCTCCGATAGAGAGCAGTACTTC	CASSTSDREQYF
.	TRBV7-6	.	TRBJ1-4	TGTGCCAGCAGCTTAGTGGCTTTGGGGGGAAATGAAAAACTGTTTTTT	CASSLVALGGNEKLFF
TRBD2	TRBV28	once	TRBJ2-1	TGTGCCAGCAGTTTATTGACTAGCGGGACCTTCTACAATGAGCAGTTCTTC	CASSLLTSGTFYNEQFF
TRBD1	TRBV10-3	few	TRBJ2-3	TGTGCCACCAGGGACAGGCCCCCCATTAGCACAGATACGCAGTATTTT	CATRDRPPISTDTQYF